This TCR beta chain originates from a study of T cells in Graves' hyperthyroidism and ophthalmopathy. Findings and caveats of the study: Most clonotypes expanded in the thyroid (above 0.001) were also present in blood.

On this clonotype itself: Its antigen remains unknown.

Lactation, pregnancy, other autoimmune disease or uncontrolled infection excluded patients. Regions amplified from RNA transcripts were the TCR beta CDR3 regions. First-round RT-PCR of the TCR CDR3 relied on the HTBI primer set. TCRdb ran MiXCR on the multiplex PCR reads and lists one entry per CDR3 protein. The table lists 550,000 to 600,000 distinct CDR3 sequences, about 43% of them singletons. The sequencing sample was made of peripheral blood or thyroid tissue (not recorded which). This clonotype was sampled from an adult woman with Graves' disease, either hyperthyroidism or ophthalmopathy (not recorded which).

The CDR3 nucleotides are TGTGCCAGCAGCCTCACCGGTCCCTTCAGCAATCAGCCCCAGCATTTT. Its translation: CASSLTGPFSNQPQHF. The chain has TRBV27 and TRBJ1-5; no definite D call. CDR1 and CDR2 from the germline V gene are MNHEY and SMNVEV (reference sequence). V lost 6 bases and J 1 base, leaving 16 bases between the germline ends. The CDR3 spans 16 residues.